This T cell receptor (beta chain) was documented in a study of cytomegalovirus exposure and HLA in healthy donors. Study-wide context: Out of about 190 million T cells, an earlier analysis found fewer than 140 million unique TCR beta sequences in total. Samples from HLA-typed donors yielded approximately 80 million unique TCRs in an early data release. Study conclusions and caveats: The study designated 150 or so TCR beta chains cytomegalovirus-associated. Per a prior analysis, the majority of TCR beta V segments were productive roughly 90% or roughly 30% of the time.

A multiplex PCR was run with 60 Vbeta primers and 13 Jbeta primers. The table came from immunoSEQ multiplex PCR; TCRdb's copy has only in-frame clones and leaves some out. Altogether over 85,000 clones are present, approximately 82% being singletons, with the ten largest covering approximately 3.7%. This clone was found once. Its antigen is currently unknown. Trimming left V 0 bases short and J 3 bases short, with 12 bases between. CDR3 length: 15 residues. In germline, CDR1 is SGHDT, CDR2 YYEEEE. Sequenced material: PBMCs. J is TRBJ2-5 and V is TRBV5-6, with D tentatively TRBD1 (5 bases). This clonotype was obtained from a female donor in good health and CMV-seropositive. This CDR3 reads CASSLATQGKETQYF. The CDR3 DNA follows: TGTGCCAGCAGCTTGGCCACTCAGGGAAAAGAGACCCAGTACTTC.